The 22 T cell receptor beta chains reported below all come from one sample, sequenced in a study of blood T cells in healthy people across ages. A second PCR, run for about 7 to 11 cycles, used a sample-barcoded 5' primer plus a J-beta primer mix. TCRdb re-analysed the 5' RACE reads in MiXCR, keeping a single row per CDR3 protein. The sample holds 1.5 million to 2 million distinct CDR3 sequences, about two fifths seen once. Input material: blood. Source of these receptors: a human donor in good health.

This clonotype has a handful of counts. For the CDR3, the DNA is TGTGCCAGCAGCCCCCCTACCCTAGGAACGAAGGCCCAGTACTTC. Protein: CASSPPTLGTKAQYF. The chain is built from TRBV7-2 and TRBJ2-5; no reliable D call. Germline-derived CDR1 and CDR2 are SGHTA and FQGNSA. Trimming stripped 5 bases from V and 9 bases from J, with 22 bases between. This CDR3 spans 15 amino acids.

CDR3 coding DNA: TGCGCCAGCAGCTCCAATGGACTAGCGGGGGTAAATGAGCAGTTCTTC. Protein product: CASSSNGLAGVNEQFF. The chain has TRBV5-1 and TRBJ2-1, with TRBD2 matching over 13 bases. Germline CDR1 SGHRS, CDR2 YFSETQ. Trimming at V came to 3 bases and at J to 7 bases, leaving 7 bases not matched to a gene. The CDR3 runs 16 residues.

CDR3 DNA: TGTGCCAGCAGCGTAGCGGGAGAGAGCACAGATACGCAGTATTTT. Translated: CASSVAGESTDTQYF. The chain couples TRBV9 to TRBJ2-3; maybe TRBD2 (6 bases). The CDR3 totals 15 residues. Per germline, CDR1 SGDLS and CDR2 YYNGEE. Trimming took 0 bases from V and 0 from J, leaving 8 bases between them.

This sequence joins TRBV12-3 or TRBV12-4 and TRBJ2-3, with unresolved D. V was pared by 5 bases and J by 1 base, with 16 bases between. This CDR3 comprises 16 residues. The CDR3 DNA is TGTGCCAGCAGTCCCCCTTATGGCGGAGGCACAGATACGCAGTATTTT. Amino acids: CASSPPYGGGTDTQYF.

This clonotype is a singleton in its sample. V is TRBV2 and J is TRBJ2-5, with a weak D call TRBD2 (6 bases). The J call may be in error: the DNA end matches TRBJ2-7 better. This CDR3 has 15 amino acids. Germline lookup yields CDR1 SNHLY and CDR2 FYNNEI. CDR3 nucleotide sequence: TGTGCCAGCAGTGAATTCGGGGGTAAAGCCTACGAGCAGTACTTC. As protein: CASSEFGGKAYEQYF.

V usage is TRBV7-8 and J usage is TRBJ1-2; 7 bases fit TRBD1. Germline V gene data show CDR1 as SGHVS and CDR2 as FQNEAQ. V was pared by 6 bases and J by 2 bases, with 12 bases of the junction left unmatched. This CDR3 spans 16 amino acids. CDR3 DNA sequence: TGTGCCAGCAGTTCTAGTACACAGGGGAGGAACTATGGCTACACCTTC. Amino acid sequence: CASSSSTQGRNYGYTF.

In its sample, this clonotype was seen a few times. The CDR3 DNA sequence: TGCAGTGCTAGAGAGCGGGGCCTCTCCTACGAGCAGTACTTC. Translation: CSARERGLSYEQYF. The gene calls are TRBV20-1 and TRBJ2-7; D possibly corresponds to TRBD2 (6 bases). The length of the CDR3 is 14 residues. Trimming removed 0 bases at V and 0 bases at J, with 9 bases between. Germline CDR1 is DFQATT and CDR2 is SNEGSKA (reference sequence).

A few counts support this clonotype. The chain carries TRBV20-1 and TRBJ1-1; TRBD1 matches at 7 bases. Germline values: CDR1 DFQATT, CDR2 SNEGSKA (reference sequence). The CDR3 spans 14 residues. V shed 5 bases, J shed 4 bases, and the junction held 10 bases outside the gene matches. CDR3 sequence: CSALGGSWGTEAFF. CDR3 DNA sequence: TGCAGTGCTTTAGGGGGCAGTTGGGGCACTGAAGCTTTCTTT.

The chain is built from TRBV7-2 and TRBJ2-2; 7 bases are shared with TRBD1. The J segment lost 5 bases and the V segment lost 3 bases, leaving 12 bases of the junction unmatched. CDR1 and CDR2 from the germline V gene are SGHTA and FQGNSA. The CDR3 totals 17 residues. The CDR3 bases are TGTGCCAGCAGCTTTTACAAGGGGGCTTTAGGAACCGGGGAGCTGTTTTTT. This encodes CASSFYKGALGTGELFF.

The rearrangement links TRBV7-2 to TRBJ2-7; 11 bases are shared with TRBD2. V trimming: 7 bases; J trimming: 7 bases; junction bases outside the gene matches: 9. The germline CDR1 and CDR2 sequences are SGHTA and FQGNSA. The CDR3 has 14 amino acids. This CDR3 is CASIEGLAGGEQYF. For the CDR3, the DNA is TGTGCCAGCATCGAGGGGCTAGCGGGGGGTGAGCAGTACTTC.

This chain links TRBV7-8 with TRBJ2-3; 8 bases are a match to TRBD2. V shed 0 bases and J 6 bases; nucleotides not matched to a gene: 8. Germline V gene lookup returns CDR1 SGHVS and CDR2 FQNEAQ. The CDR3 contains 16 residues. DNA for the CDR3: TGTGCCAGCAGCTTAGCCCTAGCGGGCCTGGGGGATACGCAGTATTTT. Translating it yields CASSLALAGLGDTQYF. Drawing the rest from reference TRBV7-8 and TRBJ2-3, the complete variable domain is GAGVSQSPRYKVAKRGQDVALRCDPISGHVSLFWYQQALGQGPEFLTYFQNEAQLDKSGLPSDRFFAERPEGSVSTLKIQRTQQEDSAVYLCASSLALAGLGDTQYFGPGTRLTVL.

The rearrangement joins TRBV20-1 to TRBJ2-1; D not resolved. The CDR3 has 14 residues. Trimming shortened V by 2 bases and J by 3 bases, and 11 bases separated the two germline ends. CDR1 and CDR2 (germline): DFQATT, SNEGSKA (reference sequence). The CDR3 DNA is TGCAGTGCTAGATCTAGAGAGTTCTACAATGAGCAGTTCTTC. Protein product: CSARSREFYNEQFF.

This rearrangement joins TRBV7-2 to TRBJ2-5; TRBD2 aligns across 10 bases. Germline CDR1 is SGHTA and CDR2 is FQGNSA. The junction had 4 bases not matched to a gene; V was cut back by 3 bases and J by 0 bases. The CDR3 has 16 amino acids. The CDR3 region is CASSFQRGGHQETQYF. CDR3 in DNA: TGTGCCAGCAGCTTTCAGCGGGGGGGCCACCAAGAGACCCAGTACTTC.

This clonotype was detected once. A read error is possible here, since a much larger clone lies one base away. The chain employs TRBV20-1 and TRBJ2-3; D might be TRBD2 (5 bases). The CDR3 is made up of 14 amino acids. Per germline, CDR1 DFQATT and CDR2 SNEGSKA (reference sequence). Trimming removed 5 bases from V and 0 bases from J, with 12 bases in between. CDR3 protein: CSAEVGDSTDTQYF. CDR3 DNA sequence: TGCAGTGCTGAGGTCGGGGATAGCACAGATACGCAGTATTTT.

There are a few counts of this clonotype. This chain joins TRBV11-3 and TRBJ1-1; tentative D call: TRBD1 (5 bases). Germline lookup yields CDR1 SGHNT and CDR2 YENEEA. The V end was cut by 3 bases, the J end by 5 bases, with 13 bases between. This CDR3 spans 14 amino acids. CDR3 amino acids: CASSFGAIGTEAFF. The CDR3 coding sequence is TGTGCCAGCAGCTTCGGGGCCATTGGGACTGAAGCTTTCTTT.

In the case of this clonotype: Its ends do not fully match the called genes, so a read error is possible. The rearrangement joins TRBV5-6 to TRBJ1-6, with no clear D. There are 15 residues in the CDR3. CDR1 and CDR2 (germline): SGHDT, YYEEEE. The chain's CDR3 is CASSLEAGMNSLLHF. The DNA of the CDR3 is TGTGCCAGCAGCTTGGAGGCGGGAATGAATTCACTCCTCCACTTT.

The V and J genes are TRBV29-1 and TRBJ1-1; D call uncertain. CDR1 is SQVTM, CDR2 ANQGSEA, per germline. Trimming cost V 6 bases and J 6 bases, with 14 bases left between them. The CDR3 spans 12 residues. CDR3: CSVPLTASEAFF. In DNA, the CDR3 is TGCAGCGTACCCCTAACAGCGTCTGAAGCTTTCTTT.

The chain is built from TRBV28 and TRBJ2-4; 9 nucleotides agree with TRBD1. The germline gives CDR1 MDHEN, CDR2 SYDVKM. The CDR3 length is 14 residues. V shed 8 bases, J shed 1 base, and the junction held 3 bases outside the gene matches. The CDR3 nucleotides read TGTGCCAGCGGACAGGGGAGGGCCAAAAACATTCAGTACTTC. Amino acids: CASGQGRAKNIQYF.

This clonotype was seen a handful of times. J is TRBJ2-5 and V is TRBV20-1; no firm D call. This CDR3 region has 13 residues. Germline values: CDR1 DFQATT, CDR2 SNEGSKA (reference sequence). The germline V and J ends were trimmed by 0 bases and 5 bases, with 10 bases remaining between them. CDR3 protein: CSAREGLLETQYF. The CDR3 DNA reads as TGCAGTGCTAGAGAAGGCCTACTCGAGACCCAGTACTTC.

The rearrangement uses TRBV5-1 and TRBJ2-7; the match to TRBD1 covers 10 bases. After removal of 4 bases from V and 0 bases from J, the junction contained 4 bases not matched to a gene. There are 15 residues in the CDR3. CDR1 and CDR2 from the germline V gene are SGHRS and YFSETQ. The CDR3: CASSGGTGDSYEQYF. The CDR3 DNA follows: TGCGCCAGCAGCGGTGGGACAGGGGACTCCTACGAGCAGTACTTC. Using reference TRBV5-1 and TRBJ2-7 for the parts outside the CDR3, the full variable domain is KAGVTQTPRYLIKTRGQQVTLSCSPISGHRSVSWYQQTPGQGLQFLFEYFSETQRNKGNFPGRFSGRQFSNSRSEMNVSTLELGDSALYLCASSGGTGDSYEQYFGPGTRLTVT.

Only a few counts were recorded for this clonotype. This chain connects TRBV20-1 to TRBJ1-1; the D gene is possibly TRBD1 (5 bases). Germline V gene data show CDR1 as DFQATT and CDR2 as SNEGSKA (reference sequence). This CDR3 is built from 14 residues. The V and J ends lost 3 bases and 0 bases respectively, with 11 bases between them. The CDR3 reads CSARVGTMNTEAFF. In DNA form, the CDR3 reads TGCAGTGCTAGGGTTGGGACCATGAACACTGAAGCTTTCTTT.

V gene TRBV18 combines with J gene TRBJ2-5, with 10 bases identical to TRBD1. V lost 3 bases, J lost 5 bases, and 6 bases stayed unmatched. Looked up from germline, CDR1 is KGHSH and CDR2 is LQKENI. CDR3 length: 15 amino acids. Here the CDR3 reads CASSPMTGGQETQYF. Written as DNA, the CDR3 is TGTGCCAGCTCACCCATGACAGGGGGCCAGGAGACCCAGTACTTC.